This T cell receptor (beta chain) stems from a study of identical twins. Overall study results and limits: Beta out-of-frame sequences displayed a weaker excess of sharing between twins. Among out-of-frame alpha sequences shared by twins, low generation probability occurred in excess.

After template switching added a universal primer site, the resulting cDNA carried unique molecular identifiers. TCRdb processed the 5' RACE reads anew with MiXCR; each CDR3 protein has one entry. Of approximately 220,000 distinct CDR3 sequences detected, approximately 9% appear once; the ten largest clones hold approximately 5.1%. Everyone who gave samples was a healthy Caucasian. The germline gives CDR1 DFQATT, CDR2 SNEGSKA (reference sequence). J gave up 2 bases and V 6 bases, and 9 bases lay outside the gene matches. This CDR3 contains 16 residues. This clonotype came up a few times. Its antigen is unidentified.

The genes are TRBV20-1 and TRBJ2-3, with 12 bases identical to TRBD2. This receptor was identified in a woman younger than 35 in good health. Material: memory (CD45RO+) T cells sorted from blood. The chain's CDR3 is CSAAQTSGRHTDTQYF. DNA of the CDR3: TGCAGTGCGGCGCAGACTAGCGGGAGACACACAGATACGCAGTATTTT.